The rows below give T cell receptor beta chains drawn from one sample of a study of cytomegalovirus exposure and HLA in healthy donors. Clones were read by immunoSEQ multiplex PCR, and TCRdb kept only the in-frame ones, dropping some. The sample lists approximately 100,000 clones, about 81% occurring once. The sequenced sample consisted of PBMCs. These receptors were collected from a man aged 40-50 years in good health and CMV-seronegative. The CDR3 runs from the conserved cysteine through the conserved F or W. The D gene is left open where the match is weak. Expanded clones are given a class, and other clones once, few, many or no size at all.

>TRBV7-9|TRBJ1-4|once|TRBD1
CASSSTGTGNEKLFF
TGTGCCAGCAGCAGTACCGGGACAGGGAATGAAAAACTGTTTTTT
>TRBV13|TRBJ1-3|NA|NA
CASSPRDSGNTIYF
TGTGCCAGCAGCCCTCGGGACTCTGGAAACACCATATATTTT
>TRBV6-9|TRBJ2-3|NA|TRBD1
CASSYSDSYRGTSADTQYF
TGTGCCAGCAGTTATTCTGACTCCTACAGGGGGACCTCGGCAGATACGCAGTATTTT
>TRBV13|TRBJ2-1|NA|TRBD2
CASSLAGGAPIEQFF
TGTGCCAGCAGCTTAGCCGGGGGGGCGCCTATTGAGCAGTTCTTC
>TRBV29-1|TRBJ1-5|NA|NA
CSVAGSGNQPQHF
TGCAGCGTTGCAGGCAGCGGGAATCAGCCCCAGCATTTT
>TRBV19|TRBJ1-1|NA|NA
CASSIRGGDTEAFF
TGTGCCAGTAGTATAAGGGGAGGGGACACTGAAGCTTTCTTT
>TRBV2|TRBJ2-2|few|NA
CASAGSKNTGELFF
TGTGCCAGCGCCGGGTCTAAGAACACCGGGGAGCTGTTTTTT
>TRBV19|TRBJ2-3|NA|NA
CASSSAPGGFSDTQYF
TGTGCCAGTAGTTCCGCCCCTGGGGGCTTCTCTGATACGCAGTATTTT
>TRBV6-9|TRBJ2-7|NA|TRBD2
CASSYNEDRLAGAYEQYF
TGTGCCAGCAGTTACAACGAGGATCGGCTAGCGGGGGCCTACGAGCAGTACTTC
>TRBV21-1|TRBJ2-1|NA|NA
CASSTRTSGPGSSYNEQFF
TGTGCCAGCAGCACACGGACTAGCGGACCGGGAAGCTCCTACAATGAGCAGTTCTTC
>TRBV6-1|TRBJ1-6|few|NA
CASQPRAAYNSPLHF
TGTGCCAGCCAACCCAGGGCGGCCTATAATTCACCCCTCCACTTT
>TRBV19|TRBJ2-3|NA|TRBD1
CASSIDRDRGTDTQYF
TGTGCCAGTAGTATCGACCGGGACAGGGGCACAGATACGCAGTATTTT
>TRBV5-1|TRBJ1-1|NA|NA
CASSLGSVGGTEAFF
TGCGCCAGCAGCTTGGGGTCGGTAGGGGGCACTGAAGCTTTCTTT
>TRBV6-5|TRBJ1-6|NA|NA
CASSYSIREGNSPLHF
TGTGCCAGCAGTTACTCGATCAGGGAAGGTAATTCACCCCTCCACTTT
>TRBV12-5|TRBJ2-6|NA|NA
CASGLGGTSGANVLTF
TGTGCTAGTGGTTTGGGGGGGACTTCTGGGGCCAACGTCCTGACTTTC
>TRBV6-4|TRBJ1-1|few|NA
CASSKEWLNQPEAFF
TGTGCCAGCAGTAAGGAGTGGCTAAATCAACCTGAAGCTTTCTTT
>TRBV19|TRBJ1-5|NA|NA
CASSQDIVLPQHF
TGTGCCAGTAGCCAGGACATAGTCCTTCCCCAGCATTTT
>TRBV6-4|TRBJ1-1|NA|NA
CAIRGTGQAFF
TGTGCCATACGGGGGACGGGCCAAGCTTTCTTT
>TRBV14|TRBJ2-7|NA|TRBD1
CASSQPGTVRTEQYF
TGTGCCAGCAGCCAACCGGGGACAGTCCGAACGGAGCAGTACTTC
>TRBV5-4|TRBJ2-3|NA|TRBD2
CASSNTGTSGTDTQYF
TGTGCCAGCAGCAATACCGGGACTAGCGGCACAGATACGCAGTATTTT
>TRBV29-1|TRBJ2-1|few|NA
CSLGLRGMGEQFF
TGCAGCCTAGGTTTGCGGGGCATGGGTGAGCAGTTCTTC
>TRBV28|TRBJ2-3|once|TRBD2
CASSYITSGTDEDTQYF
TGTGCCAGCAGTTATATAACTAGCGGGACTGACGAGGATACGCAGTATTTT
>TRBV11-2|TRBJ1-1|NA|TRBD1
CASSRPRDRELFF
TGTGCCAGCAGTAGACCCCGGGACAGGGAACTTTTCTTT
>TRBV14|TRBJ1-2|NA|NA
CASSQGSGGYGYTF
TGTGCCAGCAGCCAAGGTTCCGGGGGCTATGGCTACACCTTC
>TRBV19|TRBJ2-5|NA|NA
CASSSRLQETQYF
TGTGCCAGTAGTAGTCGGTTACAAGAGACCCAGTACTTC
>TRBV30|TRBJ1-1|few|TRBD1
CAWTFWTGTMNTEAFF
TGTGCCTGGACCTTCTGGACAGGGACCATGAACACTGAAGCTTTCTTT
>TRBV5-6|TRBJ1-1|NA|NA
CASSEGQNTEAFF
TGTGCCAGCAGCGAGGGACAGAACACTGAAGCTTTCTTT
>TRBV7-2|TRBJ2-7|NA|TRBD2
CASSLAGGTYEQYF
TGTGCCAGCAGCTTAGCGGGGGGGACCTACGAGCAGTACTTC
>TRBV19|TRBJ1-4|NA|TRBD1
CASSIVRTGGNEKLFF
TGTGCCAGTAGTATAGTCCGGACAGGGGGGAATGAAAAACTGTTTTTT
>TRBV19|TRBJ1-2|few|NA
CASSMGQGSSFNYGYTF
TGTGCCAGTAGTATGGGGCAGGGAAGTTCGTTTAACTATGGCTACACCTTC
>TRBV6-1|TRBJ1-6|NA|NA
CASLENSPLHF
TGTGCCAGCCTCGAGAATTCACCCCTCCACTTT
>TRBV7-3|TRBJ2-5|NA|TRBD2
CASSLNGAGTEETQYF
TGTGCCAGCAGCTTAAACGGAGCGGGGACGGAAGAGACCCAGTACTTC
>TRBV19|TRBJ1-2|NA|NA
CASRPTGHSVDYGYTF
TGCGCCAGTAGGCCGACGGGACACTCCGTTGACTATGGCTACACCTTC
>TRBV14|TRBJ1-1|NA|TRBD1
CASSQFFTGQGTEAFF
TGTGCCAGCAGCCAATTCTTTACGGGACAGGGGACTGAAGCTTTCTTT
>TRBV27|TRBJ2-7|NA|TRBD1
CASSSGQGRVGSYEQYF
TGTGCCAGCAGTTCCGGACAGGGAAGGGTAGGATCCTACGAGCAGTACTTC
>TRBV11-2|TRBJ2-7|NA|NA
CASSLELGGQYYEQYF
TGTGCCAGCAGCTTAGAATTGGGGGGGCAATACTACGAGCAGTACTTC
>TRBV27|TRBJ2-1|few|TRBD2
CASSATSGMLNEQFF
TGTGCCAGCAGTGCGACTAGCGGGATGCTCAATGAGCAGTTCTTC
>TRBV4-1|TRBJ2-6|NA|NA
CASSHDLRVGANVLTF
TGCGCCAGCAGCCATGACCTCAGGGTTGGGGCCAACGTCCTGACTTTC
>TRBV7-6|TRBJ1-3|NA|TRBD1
CASSLGQAGSGNTIYF
TGTGCCAGCAGCTTGGGACAGGCAGGCTCTGGAAACACCATATATTTT
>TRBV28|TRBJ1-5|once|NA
CASRQTNQPQHF
TGTGCCAGTAGACAGACTAATCAGCCCCAGCATTTT
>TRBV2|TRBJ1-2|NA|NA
CASSSGIYGYTF
TGTGCCAGCAGTTCAGGGATTTATGGCTACACCTTC
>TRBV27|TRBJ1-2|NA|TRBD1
CASSGTGLYGYTF
TGTGCCAGCAGTGGGACAGGCCTCTATGGCTACACCTTC
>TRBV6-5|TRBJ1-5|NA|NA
CASRAGTYQPQHF
TGTGCCAGCAGGGCCGGGACATATCAGCCCCAGCATTTT
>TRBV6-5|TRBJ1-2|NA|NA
CASSYMGAGYGYTF
TGTGCCAGCAGTTACATGGGGGCCGGGTATGGCTACACCTTC
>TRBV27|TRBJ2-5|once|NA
CASSSRQSQETQYF
TGTGCCAGCAGTTCGCGGCAGTCCCAAGAGACCCAGTACTTC
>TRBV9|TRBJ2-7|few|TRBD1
CASSVGQGFSYEQYF
TGTGCCAGCAGCGTCGGACAGGGATTTTCCTACGAGCAGTACTTC
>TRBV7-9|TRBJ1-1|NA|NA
CASSHSSPNTEAFF
TGTGCCAGCAGCCACAGTTCCCCGAACACTGAAGCTTTCTTT
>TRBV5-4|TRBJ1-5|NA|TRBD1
CASSLNSGTGLNQPQHF
TGTGCCAGCAGCTTGAACTCCGGGACAGGACTAAATCAGCCCCAGCATTTT
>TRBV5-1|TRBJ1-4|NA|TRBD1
CASSGGQGGEKLFF
TGCGCCAGCAGCGGGGGACAGGGCGGCGAAAAACTGTTTTTT
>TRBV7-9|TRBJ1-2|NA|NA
CASTWLENYGYTF
TGTGCCAGCACCTGGTTAGAGAACTATGGCTACACCTTC
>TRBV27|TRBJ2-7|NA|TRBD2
CASSPGTSGVFYEQYF
TGTGCCAGCAGCCCCGGGACTAGCGGGGTGTTCTACGAGCAGTACTTC
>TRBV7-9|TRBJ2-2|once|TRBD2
CASSRAGGLNTGELFF
TGTGCCAGCAGCCGCGCGGGGGGCCTAAACACCGGGGAGCTGTTTTTT
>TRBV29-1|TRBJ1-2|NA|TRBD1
CSVEGDRGNYGYTF
TGCAGCGTTGAGGGGGACAGGGGAAACTATGGCTACACCTTC